The rows below give T cell receptor beta chains drawn from one sample of a study of cytomegalovirus exposure and HLA in healthy donors. The protocol was immunoSEQ multiplex PCR, while the TCRdb copy is restricted to in-frame clones and leaves out a portion. The sample has 75,000 to 100,000 clones, about 72% seen once. The sample comprised PBMCs. The origin of the receptors is a woman aged 55 to 70 in good health and CMV-seropositive. The CDR3 runs from the conserved cysteine through the conserved F or W. Fields, in order: D gene, clone size, J gene, V gene, CDR3 protein, CDR3 DNA. D genes are given only for firm matches. A clone size is listed for some rows: how often the clone was seen (once, few, many), or a class if it is expanded.

TRBD1,-,TRBJ2-1,TRBV5-1,CASSVGQGRAEQFF,TGCGCCAGCAGCGTGGGACAGGGACGAGCTGAGCAGTTCTTC
-,-,TRBJ2-1,TRBV4-1,CASSRSLFGTSSYNEQFF,TGCGCCAGCAGCCGAAGTTTATTTGGGACTTCCTCCTACAATGAGCAGTTCTTC
TRBD1,-,TRBJ2-7,TRBV4-1,CASSEGQGFGGTYEQYF,TGCGCCAGCAGCGAGGGACAGGGGTTCGGGGGCACCTACGAGCAGTACTTC
TRBD1,-,TRBJ1-2,TRBV28,CATSQSDRDGYTF,TGTGCCACCTCACAATCTGACAGGGATGGCTACACCTTC
-,-,TRBJ2-2,TRBV6-5,CASSSQGNTGELFF,TGTGCCAGCAGTTCACAGGGTAACACCGGGGAGCTGTTTTTT
-,few,TRBJ2-7,TRBV7-9,CASSSGGRYEQYF,TGTGCCAGCAGTTCCGGGGGACGATACGAGCAGTACTTC
-,-,TRBJ1-1,TRBV27,CASSLGRGAGTEAFF,TGTGCCAGCAGTTTAGGGAGGGGCGCTGGCACTGAAGCTTTCTTT
-,-,TRBJ1-3,TRBV18,CASSPSDTVGNTIYF,TGTGCCAGCTCACCCTCCGACACGGTGGGAAACACCATATATTTT
TRBD2,-,TRBJ2-5,TRBV5-6,CASSLGLAGVGETQYF,TGTGCCAGCAGCTTGGGACTAGCGGGAGTCGGCGAGACCCAGTACTTC
TRBD2,-,TRBJ2-1,TRBV2,CASSLAGGPGNEQFF,TGTGCCAGCAGTTTAGCGGGAGGACCCGGCAATGAGCAGTTCTTC
TRBD1,many,TRBJ2-4,TRBV2,CASDRGTGNIQYF,TGTGCCAGCGACAGGGGGACGGGAAACATTCAGTACTTC
-,-,TRBJ1-1,TRBV9,CASSAAGLSREAFF,TGTGCCAGCAGCGCCGCGGGACTGTCGAGAGAAGCTTTCTTT
TRBD1,once,TRBJ2-4,TRBV27,CASSHSRDRAKNIQYF,TGTGCCAGCAGTCACTCTCGGGACAGAGCCAAAAACATTCAGTACTTC
TRBD2,-,TRBJ2-1,TRBV11-3,CASSFSAGVHNEQFF,TGTGCCAGCAGCTTCTCAGCGGGAGTTCACAATGAGCAGTTCTTC
-,-,TRBJ2-5,TRBV18,CASSQMQVLEETQYF,TGTGCCAGCTCACAGATGCAGGTTCTGGAAGAGACCCAGTACTTC
-,-,TRBJ2-1,TRBV19,CASSMVSSYNEQFF,TGTGCCAGTAGTATGGTGAGCTCCTACAATGAGCAGTTCTTC
-,-,TRBJ2-7,TRBV5-6,CASSYGRGSYEQYF,TGTGCCAGCAGCTATGGCAGGGGTTCCTACGAGCAGTACTTC
-,few,TRBJ2-1,TRBV7-5,CASSHGSGNEQFF,TGTGCCAGCAGCCACGGTTCGGGAAATGAGCAGTTCTTC
TRBD2,-,TRBJ2-4,TRBV2,CASSEISRSSGAQNIQYF,TGTGCCAGCAGTGAAATATCTCGGAGTAGCGGGGCCCAAAACATTCAGTACTTC
TRBD1,-,TRBJ2-2,TRBV6-5,CASRGQGAAGELFF,TGTGCCAGCAGGGGACAGGGGGCAGCCGGGGAGCTGTTTTTT
-,-,TRBJ1-6,TRBV2,CASSSGTANSPLHF,TGTGCCAGCAGTTCCGGGACTGCTAATTCACCCCTCCACTTT
TRBD1,-,TRBJ1-6,TRBV7-2,CASSSDRTYSPLHF,TGTGCCAGCAGCTCGGACAGGACGTATTCACCCCTCCACTTT
-,-,TRBJ1-2,TRBV4-2,CASSQGEGVYGYTF,TGTGCCAGCAGCCAAGGGGAAGGGGTCTATGGCTACACCTTC
TRBD1,-,TRBJ1-2,TRBV7-3,CASSETGTAKTPIYGYTF,TGTGCCAGCAGCGAGACCGGGACAGCAAAAACCCCGATTTATGGCTACACCTTC
TRBD1,few,TRBJ2-7,TRBV15,CATSPLGQGEIGPHEQYF,TGTGCCACCAGCCCTCTGGGACAGGGTGAGATAGGTCCCCACGAGCAGTACTTC
TRBD1,-,TRBJ1-1,TRBV7-9,CASSAQGRNTEAFF,TGTGCCAGCAGCGCACAGGGGAGAAACACTGAAGCTTTCTTT
TRBD2,-,TRBJ2-3,TRBV7-9,CASSLVGGRGKDTQYF,TGTGCCAGCAGCTTAGTTGGCGGGAGGGGTAAAGATACGCAGTATTTT
-,-,TRBJ1-3,TRBV2,CASSISWSSGNTIYF,TGTGCCAGCAGTATTAGTTGGAGCTCTGGAAACACCATATATTTT
TRBD1,-,TRBJ2-5,TRBV5-6,CASSKGTAEEQYF,TGTGCCAGCAGCAAAGGGACAGCCGAGGAGCAGTACTTC
-,-,TRBJ1-1,TRBV15,CATLQWGGTEAFF,TGTGCCACCCTTCAGTGGGGCGGTACTGAAGCTTTCTTT
TRBD2,-,TRBJ2-2,TRBV11-3,CASSSILAGNTGELFF,TGTGCCAGCAGCTCTATTCTAGCGGGAAACACCGGGGAGCTGTTTTTT